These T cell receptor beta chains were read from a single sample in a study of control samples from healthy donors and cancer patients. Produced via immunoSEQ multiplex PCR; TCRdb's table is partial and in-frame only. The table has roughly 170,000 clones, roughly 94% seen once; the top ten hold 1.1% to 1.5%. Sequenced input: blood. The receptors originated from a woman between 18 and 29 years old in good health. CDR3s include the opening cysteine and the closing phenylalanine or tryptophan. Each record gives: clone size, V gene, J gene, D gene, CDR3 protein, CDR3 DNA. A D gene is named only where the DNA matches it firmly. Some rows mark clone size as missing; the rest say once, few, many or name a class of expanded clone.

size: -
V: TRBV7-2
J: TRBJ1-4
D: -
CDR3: CASREGSLRGKLFF
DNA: TGTGCCAGCAGGGAGGGAAGTCTTCGAGGAAAACTGTTTTTT

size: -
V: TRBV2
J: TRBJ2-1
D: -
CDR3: CASRQGYNEQFF
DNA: TGTGCCAGCAGGCAGGGCTACAATGAGCAGTTCTTC

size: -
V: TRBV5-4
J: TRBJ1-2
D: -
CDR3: CASSLDGTYGYTF
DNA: TGTGCCAGCAGCTTGGACGGGACCTATGGCTACACCTTC

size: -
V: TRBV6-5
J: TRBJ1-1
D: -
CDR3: CASNYNRVGTEAFF
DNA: TGTGCCAGCAATTACAACAGGGTCGGCACTGAAGCTTTCTTT

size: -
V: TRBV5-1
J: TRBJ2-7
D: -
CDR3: CASSLAPTPFYEQYF
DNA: TGCGCCAGCAGCTTGGCCCCGACACCTTTTTACGAGCAGTACTTC

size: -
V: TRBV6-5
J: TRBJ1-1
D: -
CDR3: CASSSTVRNTEAFF
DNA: TGTGCCAGCAGTTCCACGGTCCGGAACACTGAAGCTTTCTTT

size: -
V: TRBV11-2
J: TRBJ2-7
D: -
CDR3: CASSYITYEQYF
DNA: TGTGCCAGCAGCTATATAACCTACGAGCAGTACTTC

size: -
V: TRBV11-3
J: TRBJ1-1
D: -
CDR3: CASSFSGTQNTEAFF
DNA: TGTGCCAGCAGCTTCTCCGGGACACAGAACACTGAAGCTTTCTTT

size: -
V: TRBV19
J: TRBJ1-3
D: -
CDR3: CASSYEWWRNTIYF
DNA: TGTGCCAGTAGTTACGAGTGGTGGAGAAACACCATATATTTT

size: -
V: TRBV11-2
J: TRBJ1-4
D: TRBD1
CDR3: CASSLIGTGEEKLFF
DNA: TGTGCCAGCAGCTTAATCGGGACAGGGGAGGAAAAACTGTTTTTT

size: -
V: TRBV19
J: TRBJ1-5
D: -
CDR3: CASSIRGGSNQPQHF
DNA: TGTGCCAGTAGTATAAGGGGAGGAAGCAATCAGCCCCAGCATTTT

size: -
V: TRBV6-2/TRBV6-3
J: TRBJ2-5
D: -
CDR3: CASSTGWGETQYF
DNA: TGTGCCAGCAGCACAGGGTGGGGGGAGACCCAGTACTTC

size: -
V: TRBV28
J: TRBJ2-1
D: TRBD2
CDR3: CASSGSGVHNEQFF
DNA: TGTGCCAGTAGCGGGAGCGGGGTTCACAATGAGCAGTTCTTC

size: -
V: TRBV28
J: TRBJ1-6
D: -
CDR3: CASSLTGQSNSPLHF
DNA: TGTGCCAGCAGTTTAACGGGTCAGAGTAATTCACCCCTCCACTTT

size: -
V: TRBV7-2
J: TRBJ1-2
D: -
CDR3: CASSLKSGGGFGYTF
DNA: TGTGCCAGCAGCTTAAAGTCCGGGGGCGGTTTTGGCTACACCTTC

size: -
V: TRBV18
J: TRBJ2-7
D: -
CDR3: CASSLSPSPHEQYF
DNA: TGTGCCAGCTCCCTCAGCCCCAGTCCCCACGAGCAGTACTTC

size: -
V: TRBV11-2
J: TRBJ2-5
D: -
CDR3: CASSQEETQYF
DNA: TGTGCCAGCAGCCAAGAGGAGACCCAGTACTTC

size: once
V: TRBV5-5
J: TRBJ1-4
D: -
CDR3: CASSLGWYEEKLFF
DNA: TGTGCCAGCAGCTTGGGGTGGTATGAGGAAAAACTGTTTTTT

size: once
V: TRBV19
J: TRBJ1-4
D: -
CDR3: CASRARDATNEKLFF
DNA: TGTGCCAGTAGGGCTCGGGATGCAACTAATGAAAAACTGTTTTTT

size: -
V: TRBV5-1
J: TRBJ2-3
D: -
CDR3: CASSLEGRLGGDTQYF
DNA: TGCGCCAGCAGCTTGGAGGGGCGTTTAGGAGGGGATACGCAGTATTTT

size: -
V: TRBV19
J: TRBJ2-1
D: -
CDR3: CASLYQGPGYNEQFF
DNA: TGTGCCAGCCTCTATCAGGGGCCTGGCTACAATGAGCAGTTCTTC

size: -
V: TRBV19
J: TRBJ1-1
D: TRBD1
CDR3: CATQDRVNTEAFF
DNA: TGTGCCACCCAGGACAGGGTGAACACTGAAGCTTTCTTT

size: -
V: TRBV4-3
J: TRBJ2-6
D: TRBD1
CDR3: CASSPQWDSASGANVLTF
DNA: TGCGCCAGCAGCCCCCAATGGGACAGTGCCTCTGGGGCCAACGTCCTGACTTTC

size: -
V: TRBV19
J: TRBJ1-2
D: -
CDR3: CASSPSGRGGSYGYTF
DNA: TGTGCCAGTAGTCCGAGTGGCAGGGGAGGATCTTATGGCTACACCTTC

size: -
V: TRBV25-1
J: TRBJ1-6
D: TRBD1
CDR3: CASTSGQGRSPLHF
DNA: TGTGCCAGCACGTCGGGACAGGGACGGTCACCCCTCCACTTT

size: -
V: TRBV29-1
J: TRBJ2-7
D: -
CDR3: CSVVSEGHDLSYEQYF
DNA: TGCAGCGTTGTTTCCGAGGGACACGACCTATCCTACGAGCAGTACTTC

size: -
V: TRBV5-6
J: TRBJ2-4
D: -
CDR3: CASSSRLRWPLAKNIQYF
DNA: TGTGCCAGCAGCTCTCGCCTCAGGTGGCCTTTAGCCAAAAACATTCAGTACTTC

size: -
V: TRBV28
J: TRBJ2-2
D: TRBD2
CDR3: CASRLAGAWGGELFF
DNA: TGTGCCAGCAGACTAGCGGGAGCTTGGGGCGGGGAGCTGTTTTTT

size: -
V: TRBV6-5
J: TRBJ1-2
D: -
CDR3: CASRPSANYGYTF
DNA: TGTGCCAGCAGACCTTCAGCTAACTATGGCTACACCTTC

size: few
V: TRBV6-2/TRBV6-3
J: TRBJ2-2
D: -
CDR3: CASSYSSTHPRVGELFF
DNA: TGTGCCAGCAGTTACTCGTCAACACACCCTCGGGTCGGGGAGCTGTTTTTT

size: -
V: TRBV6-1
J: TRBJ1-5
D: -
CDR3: CASSENPQPQHF
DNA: TGTGCCAGCAGTGAAAATCCTCAGCCCCAGCATTTT

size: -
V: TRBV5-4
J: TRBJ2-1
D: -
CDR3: CASSLVPRAYNEQFF
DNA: TGTGCCAGCAGCTTGGTTCCCCGCGCCTACAATGAGCAGTTCTTC

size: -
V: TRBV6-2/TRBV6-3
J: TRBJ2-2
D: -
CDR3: CASSYSKAENTGELFF
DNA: TGTGCCAGCAGTTACTCGAAGGCGGAGAACACCGGGGAGCTGTTTTTT

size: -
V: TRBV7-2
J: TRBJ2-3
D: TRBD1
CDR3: CASLTRGISDTQYF
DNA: TGTGCCAGCCTTACCAGGGGGATCTCAGATACGCAGTATTTT

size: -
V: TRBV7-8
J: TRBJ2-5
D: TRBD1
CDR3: CASSGRDRWGKETQYF
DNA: TGTGCCAGCAGCGGAAGGGACAGGTGGGGGAAAGAGACCCAGTACTTC

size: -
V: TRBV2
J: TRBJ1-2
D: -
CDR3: CASSRDPVAAGYTF
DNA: TGTGCCAGCAGTAGGGACCCAGTAGCGGCTGGCTACACCTTC

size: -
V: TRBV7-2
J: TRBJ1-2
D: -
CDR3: CASSLGGHNYGYTF
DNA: TGTGCCAGCAGCCTCGGAGGGCATAACTATGGCTACACCTTC

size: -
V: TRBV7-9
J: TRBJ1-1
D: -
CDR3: CASSRRIGQYPEAFF
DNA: TGTGCCAGCAGCCGTAGGATAGGACAGTACCCTGAAGCTTTCTTT

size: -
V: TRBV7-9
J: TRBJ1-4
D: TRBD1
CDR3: CASSFPGQGDEKLFF
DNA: TGTGCCAGCAGCTTCCCGGGACAGGGAGACGAAAAACTGTTTTTT

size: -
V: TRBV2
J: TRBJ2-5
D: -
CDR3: CASSEASGLETQYF
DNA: TGTGCCAGCAGTGAAGCGTCAGGGCTCGAGACCCAGTACTTC

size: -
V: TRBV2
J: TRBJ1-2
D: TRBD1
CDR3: CAILGQVYGYTF
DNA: TGTGCCATCCTTGGACAGGTATATGGCTACACCTTC

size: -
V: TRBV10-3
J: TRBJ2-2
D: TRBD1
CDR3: CAISLGQGWPGELFF
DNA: TGTGCCATCAGCTTGGGACAGGGCTGGCCCGGGGAGCTGTTTTTT

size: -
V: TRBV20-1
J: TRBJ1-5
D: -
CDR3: CSASHTAGPNQPQHF
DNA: TGCAGTGCTAGTCATACGGCAGGCCCCAATCAGCCCCAGCATTTT

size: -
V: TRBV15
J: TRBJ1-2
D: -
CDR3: CATSGNTYGYTF
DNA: TGTGCCACCAGCGGAAACACCTATGGCTACACCTTC

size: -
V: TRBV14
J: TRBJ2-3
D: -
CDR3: CASSPLYSANTDTQYF
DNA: TGTGCCAGCAGCCCACTTTACAGCGCAAACACAGATACGCAGTATTTT

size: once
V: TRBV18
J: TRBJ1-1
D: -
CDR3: CASSPSYRQNTEAFF
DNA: TGTGCCAGCTCACCTTCATACCGACAGAACACTGAAGCTTTCTTT

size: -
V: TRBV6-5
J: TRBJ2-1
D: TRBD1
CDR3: CASSLTGVVSFNEQFF
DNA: TGTGCCAGCAGTTTGACAGGGGTGGTATCCTTCAATGAGCAGTTCTTC

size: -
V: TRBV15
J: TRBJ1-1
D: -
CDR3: CATSRDAANTEAFF
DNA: TGTGCCACCAGCAGAGACGCCGCGAACACTGAAGCTTTCTTT

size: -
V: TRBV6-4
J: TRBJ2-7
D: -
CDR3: CASSDGHIPSYEQYF
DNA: TGTGCCAGCAGTGACGGGCACATACCCTCTTACGAGCAGTACTTC

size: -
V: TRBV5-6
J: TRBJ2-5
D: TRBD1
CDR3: CASSLAGGRETQYF
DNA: TGTGCCAGCAGCTTGGCAGGGGGAAGGGAGACCCAGTACTTC

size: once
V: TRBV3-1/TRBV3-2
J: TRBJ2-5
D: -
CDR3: CASSQGGTSPTQYF
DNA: TGTGCCAGCAGCCAGGGCGGGACAAGCCCCACCCAGTACTTC

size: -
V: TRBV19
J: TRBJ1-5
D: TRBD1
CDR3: CASSDFVDRGRNQPQHF
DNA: TGTGCCAGTAGTGATTTTGTAGACAGGGGGCGCAATCAGCCCCAGCATTTT

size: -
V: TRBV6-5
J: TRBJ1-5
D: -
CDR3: CASAGGRGNQPQHF
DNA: TGTGCCAGCGCTGGGGGGCGAGGCAATCAGCCCCAGCATTTT

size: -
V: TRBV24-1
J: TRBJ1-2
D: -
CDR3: CATKQGGESGYTF
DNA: TGTGCCACAAAACAGGGCGGCGAGAGTGGCTACACCTTC

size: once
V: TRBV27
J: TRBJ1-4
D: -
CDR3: CASSPPRRRVIPRNEKLFF
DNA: TGTGCCAGCAGTCCCCCCCGAAGACGCGTTATACCACGAAACGAAAAACTGTTTTTT

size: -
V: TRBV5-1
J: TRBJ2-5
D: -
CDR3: CASREEGRVVETQYF
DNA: TGCGCCAGCAGAGAGGAGGGGAGAGTAGTAGAGACCCAGTACTTC

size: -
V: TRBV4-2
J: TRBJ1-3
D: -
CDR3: CASSQPGARQNGRFSGNTIYF
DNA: TGTGCCAGCAGCCAACCTGGGGCAAGGCAGAACGGGAGGTTCTCTGGAAACACCATATATTTT

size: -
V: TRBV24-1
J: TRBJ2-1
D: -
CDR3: CATSDLGLADNEQFF
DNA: TGTGCCACCAGTGATTTGGGATTGGCCGACAATGAGCAGTTCTTC

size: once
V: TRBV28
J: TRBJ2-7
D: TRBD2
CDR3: CASSYWPETSGRRALGQYF
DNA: TGTGCCAGCAGTTATTGGCCGGAAACTAGCGGGAGGCGAGCCCTGGGGCAGTACTTC

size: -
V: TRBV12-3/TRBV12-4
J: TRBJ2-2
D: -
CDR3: CASSLVPGGELFF
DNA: TGTGCCAGCAGTTTGGTCCCTGGCGGGGAGCTGTTTTTT